These 28 T cell receptor beta chains originate from one sample sequenced in a study of early T cells in non-severe SARS-CoV-2 infection. MiXCR, run by TCRdb on the 5' RACE reads, gives a single entry per CDR3 protein. The sample shows more than 60,000 distinct CDR3 sequences, 9.5% to 15% of them seen only once. The material sequenced was whole blood, taken at baseline. These TCRs come from an adult who was a healthcare worker with PCR-confirmed SARS-CoV-2 infection or an uninfected control (not recorded which).

There are many counts of this clonotype. The genes are TRBV6-1 and TRBJ1-1, with TRBD1 matching over 10 bases. With V trimmed by 5 bases and J by 1 base, 10 bases remained unmatched. This CDR3 is built from 17 residues. Germline CDR1 and CDR2: MNHNS and SASEGT. CDR3 region: CASSTRDRGRTNTEAFF. The CDR3 nucleotides are TGTGCCAGCAGTACACGGGACAGGGGAAGGACGAACACTGAAGCTTTCTTT.

This clonotype was detected a few times. The CDR3 loop reads CASSYSPPVSATNEKLFF. The CDR3 DNA reads as TGTGCCAGCAGTTACTCACCACCCGTGTCTGCAACTAATGAAAAACTGTTTTTT. V and J are TRBV6-5 and TRBJ1-4; unclear D gene. The V gene lost 0 bases and the J gene lost 0 bases, with 14 bases spanning the gap. This CDR3 region has 18 residues. CDR1 and CDR2 from the germline V gene are MNHEY and SVGAGI.

In the case of this clonotype: This clone may be a read error of a much larger clone one base away. The chain combines TRBV11-2 with TRBJ2-2; D gene unclear. The germline V gene has CDR1 SGHAT and CDR2 FQNNGV. This CDR3 has 12 amino acids. The ends were cut back, 6 bases at V and 1 base at J, with 3 bases in the middle. CDR3: CASRLNTGELFF. The CDR3 DNA is TGTGCCAGCAGGCTGAACACCGGGGAGCTGTTTTTT.

CDR3 loop: CASSVNQGVGGYTF. The CDR3 nucleotides are TGCGCCAGCAGCGTGAACCAGGGCGTCGGAGGCTACACCTTC. The chain uses TRBV5-1 and TRBJ1-2; possible D gene TRBD1, 5 bases. Deletions cut 4 bases from V and 8 bases from J, with 18 bases between. There are 14 residues in the CDR3. Germline V CDR1 and CDR2: SGHRS, YFSETQ.

This chain connects TRBV7-3 to TRBJ1-1; 7 nucleotides agree with TRBD1. Germline V gives CDR1 SGHTA, CDR2 FQGTGA. The CDR3 length is 15 residues. After removal of 3 bases from V and 2 bases from J, the junction contained 6 bases not matched to a gene. In nucleotides, the CDR3 is TGTGCCAGCAGCTTGTTAGGGGGCCGCAACACTGAAGCTTTCTTT. The encoded protein is CASSLLGGRNTEAFF.

This clonotype was counted many times. The rearrangement uses TRBV11-2 and TRBJ2-6; D unresolved. The CDR3 sequence is 15 residues long. Trimming stripped 4 bases from V and 0 bases from J, with 7 bases between. From germline, CDR1 is SGHAT and CDR2 FQNNGV. For the CDR3, the DNA is TGTGCCAGCAGCTCCCCTGGCTCTGGGGCCAACGTCCTGACTTTC. It encodes CASSSPGSGANVLTF.

This clonotype was detected only a few times. The rearrangement links TRBV7-2 to TRBJ2-5; the D is unclear. Germline CDR1 reads SGHTA; CDR2 reads FQGNSA. V shed 7 bases and J shed 5 bases, with 11 bases lying between them. The CDR3 runs to 12 residues. The CDR3 loop is CASNNPQETQYF. DNA of the CDR3: TGTGCCAGCAACAATCCCCAGGAGACCCAGTACTTC. Looking up the rest from reference TRBV7-2 and TRBJ2-5 gives the full variable domain: GAGVSQSPSNKVTEKGKDVELRCDPISGHTALYWYRQSLGQGLEFLIYFQGNSAPDKSGLPSDRFSAERTGGSVSTLTIQRTQQEDSAVYLCASNNPQETQYFGPGTRLLVL.

The chain recombines TRBV20-1 with TRBJ1-5; D is uncertain. V dropped 3 bases and J dropped 2 bases, with 11 bases sitting between them. The CDR3 contains 14 residues. Germline CDR1 DFQATT, CDR2 SNEGSKA (reference sequence). CDR3 amino acids: CSASGVPGNQPQHF. The CDR3 DNA reads as TGCAGTGCTAGTGGAGTCCCGGGCAATCAGCCCCAGCATTTT.

This clonotype appeared a few times. The V and J genes are TRBV27 and TRBJ1-6, with a weak D call TRBD1 (5 bases). V lost 7 bases to trimming and J lost 10 bases, with 14 bases between them. This CDR3 is 13 amino acids long. CDR1 MNHEY and CDR2 SMNVEV come from the germline V gene (reference sequence). The CDR3 bases are TGTGCCAGCATGAGGCAGGGAGGCTCACCCCTCCACTTT. This codes for CASMRQGGSPLHF.

This clonotype was seen more than once but under ten times. The V and J genes are TRBV5-1 and TRBJ2-2; no reliable D call. Germline values: CDR1 SGHRS, CDR2 YFSETQ. The CDR3 consists of 14 residues. Trimming shortened V by 7 bases and J by 1 base, and 11 bases separated the two germline ends. DNA for the CDR3: TGCGCCAGCCGATCCTCCTTGAACACCGGGGAGCTGTTTTTT. Translating it yields CASRSSLNTGELFF.

This clonotype came up a few times. The V call is TRBV28, the J call TRBJ1-4; D might be TRBD1 (5 bases). V lost 2 bases, J lost 7 bases, and 11 bases lay in between. This CDR3 has 14 amino acids. CDR1 is MDHEN, CDR2 SYDVKM, per germline. CDR3 nucleotide sequence: TGTGCCAGCAGTTTAAGGGGATATCGTGAAAAACTGTTTTTT. Protein: CASSLRGYREKLFF.

This clonotype was seen a handful of times. The chain combines TRBV28 with TRBJ1-1; 7 positions agree with TRBD1. Unmatched junction bases numbered 13, after V lost 5 bases and J lost 1 base. The CDR3 is 17 residues long. CDR1 is MDHEN and CDR2 is SYDVKM in the germline V gene. CDR3 nucleotides: TGTGCCAGCAGTCCCGGCGGTCTGGGACAGTGGAACACTGAAGCTTTCTTT. As protein: CASSPGGLGQWNTEAFF.

This sequence joins TRBV7-2 and TRBJ2-3; D unresolved. Germline loops: CDR1 SGHTA, CDR2 FQGNSA. This CDR3 contains 16 residues. V was clipped by 2 bases and J by 0 bases, with 12 bases between them. The CDR3 region is CASSLLGLPSTDTQYF. CDR3 sequence (DNA): TGTGCCAGCAGCTTATTGGGCCTTCCCAGCACAGATACGCAGTATTTT.

Only a few counts were recorded for this clonotype. The chain recombines TRBV5-1 with TRBJ2-7; no definite D call. This CDR3 comprises 11 residues. Trimming removed 7 bases at V and 0 bases at J, with 5 bases between. Looked up from germline, CDR1 is SGHRS and CDR2 is YFSETQ. CDR3 coding DNA: TGCGCCAGCTTAAGCTCCTACGAGCAGTACTTC. It translates to CASLSSYEQYF.

V and J are TRBV12-3 or TRBV12-4 and TRBJ2-2; 7 positions agree with TRBD2. V trimming: 4 bases; J trimming: 1 base; junction bases outside the gene matches: 3. This CDR3 has 15 amino acids. CDR3 nucleotide sequence: TGTGCCAGCAGTTGGGGAGGGCGGAACACCGGGGAGCTGTTTTTT. Residues: CASSWGGRNTGELFF.

This clonotype has a handful of counts. The CDR3 here is CASSLTGGNGYTF. The CDR3 DNA follows: TGCGCCAGCAGTCTGACAGGGGGAAATGGCTACACCTTC. This sequence joins TRBV5-1 and TRBJ1-2, with 9 bases that match TRBD1. Germline CDR1 and CDR2: SGHRS and YFSETQ. The ends lost 5 bases at V and 6 bases at J; junction bases unmatched: 5. The CDR3 loop spans 13 amino acids.

This clonotype came up many times. This chain uses TRBV5-1 with TRBJ2-7; D is undetermined. The V end was cut by 3 bases, the J end by 6 bases, with 13 bases between. This CDR3 region has 13 residues. The germline gives CDR1 SGHRS, CDR2 YFSETQ. CDR3 loop: CASSWKETGEQYF. CDR3 nucleotides: TGCGCCAGCAGCTGGAAGGAGACCGGCGAGCAGTACTTC.

This sequence joins TRBV3-1 and TRBJ1-4; the D is unclear. This CDR3 contains 11 residues. The V and J ends lost 3 bases and 8 bases respectively, with 4 bases between them. Germline lookup yields CDR1 LGHDT and CDR2 YNNKEL (reference sequence). CDR3 residues: CASSHGEKLFF. DNA of the CDR3: TGTGCCAGCAGCCATGGGGAAAAACTGTTTTTT. Full variable domain (rest looked up from reference TRBV3-1 and TRBJ1-4): DTAVSQTPKYLVTQMGNDKSIKCEQNLGHDTMYWYKQDSKKFLKIMFSYNNKELIINETVPNRFSPKSPDKAHLNLHINSLELGDSAVYFCASSHGEKLFFGSGTQLSVL.

The chain couples TRBV4-3 to TRBJ2-7; D is possibly TRBD2 (5 bases). The CDR3 runs to 17 residues. Between the trimmed V and J ends, which lost 0 bases and 8 bases, there was a span of 23 bases. The germline CDR1 and CDR2 sequences are LGHNA and YSLEER. The CDR3 DNA reads as TGCGCCAGCAGCCAAGATGGAGGCAGCAAGGGTGTTTTCAAGCAGTACTTC. It specifies CASSQDGGSKGVFKQYF.

The rearrangement links TRBV6-2 or TRBV6-3 to TRBJ2-7; no clear D. The CDR3 is 12 amino acids. Germline lookup yields CDR1 MNHEY and CDR2 SVGEGT. V was cut by 7 bases and J by 4 bases, with 11 bases left in between. CDR3 loop: CASKSYRYEQYF. The CDR3 nucleotides read TGTGCCAGCAAGTCCTATCGATACGAGCAGTACTTC.

A few counts support this clonotype. The chain recombines TRBV7-9 with TRBJ1-1; unclear D gene. V lost 5 bases and J lost 7, with 11 bases in between. Germline CDR1 SEHNR, CDR2 FQNEAQ (reference sequence). The CDR3 consists of 12 residues. The CDR3 here is CASSPTGVEAFF. The CDR3, as DNA: TGTGCCAGCAGCCCCACTGGAGTTGAAGCTTTCTTT. Full variable domain (rest looked up from reference TRBV7-9 and TRBJ1-1): DTGVSQNPRHKITKRGQNVTFRCDPISEHNRLYWYRQTLGQGPEFLTYFQNEAQLEKSRLLSDRFSAERPKGSFSTLEIQRTEQGDSAMYLCASSPTGVEAFFGQGTRLTVV.

The rearrangement links TRBV10-2 to TRBJ2-7, with TRBD1 identical over 8 bases. Germline CDR1 WSHSY, CDR2 SAAADI. The CDR3 is 15 residues long. V shed 6 bases and J 2 bases; nucleotides not matched to a gene: 9. This CDR3 is CASRGQVTQPYEQYF. CDR3 nucleotides: TGCGCCAGCAGGGGACAGGTTACCCAACCCTACGAGCAGTACTTC.

Turning to this clonotype: The CDR3 end shows no conserved phenylalanine or tryptophan, and so a read error is likely. The chain uses TRBV28 and TRBJ2-7; TRBD2 might be the D (7 bases). This CDR3 region has 15 residues. Per germline, CDR1 MDHEN and CDR2 SYDVKM. V was trimmed by 5 bases and J by 4 bases, leaving 18 bases between them. This chain's CDR3 is CASSLSRGALYEQYS. The CDR3 nucleotides are TGTGCCAGCAGTCTATCCCGGGGGGCGCTTTACGAGCAGTACTCC.

This chain uses TRBV20-1 with TRBJ2-1, with D uncertain. This CDR3 contains 11 residues. V lost 6 bases to trimming and J lost 10 bases, with 13 bases between them. Looked up from germline, CDR1 is DFQATT and CDR2 is SNEGSKA (reference sequence). CDR3 amino acids: CSAHGPKEQFF. In nucleotides, the CDR3 is TGCAGTGCCCATGGACCAAAGGAGCAGTTCTTC.

The chain carries TRBV7-2 and TRBJ2-3, with 13 bases that match TRBD2. CDR3 length equals 16 residues. CDR1 and CDR2 from the germline V gene are SGHTA and FQGNSA. Unmatched junction bases numbered 7, after V lost 5 bases and J lost 5 bases. DNA for the CDR3: TGTGCCAGCAGCCTACGACTAGCGGGGGGCCGAGATACGCAGTATTTT. It encodes CASSLRLAGGRDTQYF.

There are many counts of this clonotype. V and J are TRBV7-6 and TRBJ2-5; 11 bases fit TRBD2. Trimming cost V 6 bases and J 1 base; bases outside gene matches: 7. Germline V lookup: CDR1 SGHVS, CDR2 FNYEAQ. This CDR3 has 16 residues. In DNA form, the CDR3 reads TGTGCCAGCAGTTTTGGGGGGACTAGCGGCCAAGAGACCCAGTACTTC. The encoded protein is CASSFGGTSGQETQYF.

This clonotype was counted only a few times. The chain combines TRBV5-1 with TRBJ2-7; TRBD2 agrees at 7 bases. The CDR3 has 16 amino acids. Germline values: CDR1 SGHRS, CDR2 YFSETQ. V lost 0 bases and J lost 4; bases outside the gene matches: 10. The CDR3 sequence is CASSLGGGVAGYEQYF. CDR3 sequence (DNA): TGCGCCAGCAGCTTGGGAGGTGGCGTAGCGGGTTACGAGCAGTACTTC.

The chain employs TRBV6-5 and TRBJ2-2; D gene ambiguous. The CDR3 is made up of 15 amino acids. Trimming cost V 0 bases and J 1 base, with 6 bases left between them. CDR1 and CDR2 from the germline V gene are MNHEY and SVGAGI. CDR3 sequence reads: CASSYSTGNTGELFF. CDR3 nucleotides: TGTGCCAGCAGTTACTCGACCGGGAACACCGGGGAGCTGTTTTTT.